The 10 T cell receptor beta chains given below trace back to one sample, sequenced in a study of cytomegalovirus exposure and HLA in healthy donors. Sequencing used immunoSEQ multiplex PCR; TCRdb keeps in-frame clones, though not all of them. In the table there are approximately 65,000 clones, around 97% of which are singletons. The sample comprised PBMCs. The source is a young man in good health and CMV-seronegative.

In nucleotides, the CDR3 is TGTGCCAGCAGCTTATCGGCGGGAGCAGATACGCAGTATTTT. This sequence encodes CASSLSAGADTQYF. J is TRBJ2-3 and V is TRBV11-3; 7 bases match TRBD2. Germline V gives CDR1 SGHNT, CDR2 YENEEA. The CDR3 is 14 amino acids. V gave up 2 bases and J gave up 4 bases; unmatched junction bases: 3.

The rearrangement joins TRBV6-6 to TRBJ1-1, with 7 bases lining up with TRBD1. The CDR3 is 14 amino acids. CDR1 and CDR2 from the germline V gene are MNHNY and SVGAGI (reference sequence). With 8 bases clipped from V and 0 bases from J, the junction kept 6 bases outside the gene matches. The CDR3 region is CASVTGIMNTEAFF. Here the CDR3 DNA reads TGTGCCAGCGTGACAGGGATTATGAACACTGAAGCTTTCTTT.

CDR3 loop: CASSLEGNTEAFF. The CDR3 coding sequence is TGTGCCAGCAGTTTAGAGGGAAACACTGAAGCTTTCTTT. The chain uses TRBV27 and TRBJ1-1; unclear D gene. The CDR3 is 13 amino acids. Trimming left V 2 bases short and J 2 bases short, with 6 bases between. The germline V gene has CDR1 MNHEY and CDR2 SMNVEV (reference sequence).

This rearrangement joins TRBV28 to TRBJ1-5; 9 bases line up with TRBD1. Germline V gene sequence: CDR1 MDHEN, CDR2 SYDVKM. The CDR3 contains 14 residues. The V gene end was trimmed by 5 bases and the J gene end by 6 bases; junction bases not matched to a gene: 5. This CDR3 reads CASSTGGSGQPQHF. For the CDR3, the DNA is TGTGCCAGCAGTACAGGGGGCTCGGGTCAGCCCCAGCATTTT.

The J gene is TRBJ2-1, the V gene TRBV7-3; D is ambiguous. Germline V gives CDR1 SGHTA, CDR2 FQGTGA. CDR3 length: 15 amino acids. The V and J ends lost 2 bases and 0 bases respectively, with 8 bases between them. The CDR3 loop reads CASSLEASSYNEQFF. The CDR3 bases are TGTGCCAGCAGCTTAGAGGCTAGCTCCTACAATGAGCAGTTCTTC.

The chain's CDR3 is CASSLYDRVSGNTIYF. DNA for the CDR3: TGCGCCAGCAGCCTCTACGACAGGGTCTCTGGAAACACCATATATTTT. This chain connects TRBV4-1 to TRBJ1-3, with TRBD1 identical over 7 bases. Germline lookup yields CDR1 MGHRA and CDR2 YSYEKL. The CDR3 consists of 16 residues. V was pared by 4 bases and J by 0 bases, with 6 bases of the junction left unmatched.

The chain recombines TRBV19 with TRBJ2-7, with TRBD1 as a possible D gene (6 bases). V lost 5 bases and J 0 bases, leaving 17 bases between the germline ends. Germline loops: CDR1 LNHDA, CDR2 SQIVND (reference sequence). This CDR3 is built from 16 residues. The CDR3 DNA reads as TGTGCCAGTAGTGCGCTCCGGGACACCAGCTCCTACGAGCAGTACTTC. It specifies CASSALRDTSSYEQYF.

The chain combines TRBV30 with TRBJ2-3; 9 bases align to TRBD2. Germline CDR1 reads GTSNPN; CDR2 reads SVGIG (reference sequence). This CDR3 has 16 amino acids. V lost 2 bases, J lost 2 bases, and 8 bases stayed unmatched. The CDR3: CAWSTLLAGYTDTQYF. In DNA, the CDR3 is TGTGCCTGGAGTACCCTACTAGCGGGCTACACAGATACGCAGTATTTT.

This sequence joins TRBV5-4 and TRBJ2-7; 8 bases line up with TRBD2. Germline V gene data show CDR1 as SGHNT and CDR2 as YYREEE (reference sequence). V shed 3 bases, J shed 3 bases, and the junction held 8 bases outside the gene matches. This CDR3 contains 15 residues. The CDR3 here is CASSWGLEPHYEQYF. CDR3 coding DNA: TGTGCCAGCAGCTGGGGACTAGAGCCCCACTACGAGCAGTACTTC.

This chain joins TRBV4-2 and TRBJ1-1; TRBD1 is a possible D gene (5 bases). Germline V gene data show CDR1 as LGHNA and CDR2 as YNFKEQ. The CDR3 totals 12 residues. Trimming removed 2 bases at V and 5 bases at J, with 6 bases between. In DNA, the CDR3 is TGTGCCAGCAGCCAAAGGGGTACTGAAGCTTTCTTT. Translation gives CASSQRGTEAFF.